This TCR beta chain came from a study of PD-1 blockade in mismatch repair-deficient tumors. TCRdb keeps only in-frame clones here, not all; method: immunoSEQ multiplex PCR. The sample yields under 150,000 clones, about 88% seen once. The CDR3 runs 15 residues. CDR1 and CDR2 (germline): SGHDT, YYEEEE. J was trimmed by 5 bases and V by 3 bases; bases with no gene match: 6. Mismatch repair deficiency was confirmed in all patients, by PCR or immunohistochemistry. Findings of the study overall: Rapid post-treatment expansion, then contraction, generally preceding radiologic response, marked tumor-resident clones.

As to this clone: Its antigen is not identified.

This receptor was identified in an adult with mismatch repair-deficient cancer. This chain connects TRBV5-6 to TRBJ2-7, with TRBD2 matching over 12 bases. Sequenced here: peripheral blood, sampled 44 weeks after starting pembrolizumab. The CDR3 region is CASSWMTSGSHEQYF. The CDR3 DNA reads TGTGCCAGCAGCTGGATGACTAGCGGGAGTCACGAGCAGTACTTC.